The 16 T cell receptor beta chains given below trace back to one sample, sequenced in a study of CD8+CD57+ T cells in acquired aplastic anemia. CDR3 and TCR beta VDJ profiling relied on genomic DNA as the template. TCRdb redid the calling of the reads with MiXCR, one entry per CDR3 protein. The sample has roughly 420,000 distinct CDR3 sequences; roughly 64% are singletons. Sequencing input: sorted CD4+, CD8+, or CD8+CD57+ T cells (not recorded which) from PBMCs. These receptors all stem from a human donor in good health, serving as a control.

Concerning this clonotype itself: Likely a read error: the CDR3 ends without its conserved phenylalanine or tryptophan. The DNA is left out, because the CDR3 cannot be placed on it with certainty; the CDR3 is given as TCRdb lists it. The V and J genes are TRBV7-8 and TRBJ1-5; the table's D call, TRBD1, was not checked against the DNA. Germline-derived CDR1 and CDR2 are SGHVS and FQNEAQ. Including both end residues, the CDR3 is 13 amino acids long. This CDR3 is CASSTGIAALLDL.

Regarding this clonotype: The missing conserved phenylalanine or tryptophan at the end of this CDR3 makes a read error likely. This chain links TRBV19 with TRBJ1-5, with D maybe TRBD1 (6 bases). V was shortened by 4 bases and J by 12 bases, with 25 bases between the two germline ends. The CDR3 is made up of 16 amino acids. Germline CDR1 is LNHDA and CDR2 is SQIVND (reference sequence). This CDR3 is CASSTRTDTQNFGQHI. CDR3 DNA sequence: TGTGCCAGTAGTACCCGGACAGATACGCAGAATTTTGGCCAGCATATT.

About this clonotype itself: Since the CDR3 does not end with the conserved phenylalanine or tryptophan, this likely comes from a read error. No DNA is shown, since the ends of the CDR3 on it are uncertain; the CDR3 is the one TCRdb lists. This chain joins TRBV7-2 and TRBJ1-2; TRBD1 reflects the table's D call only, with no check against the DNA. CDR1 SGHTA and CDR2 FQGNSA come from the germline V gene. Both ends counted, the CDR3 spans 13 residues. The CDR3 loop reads CASSSTGNTIYSG.

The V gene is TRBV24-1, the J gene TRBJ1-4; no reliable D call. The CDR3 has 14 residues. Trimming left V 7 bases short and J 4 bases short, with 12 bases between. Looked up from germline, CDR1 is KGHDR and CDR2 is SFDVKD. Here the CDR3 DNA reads TGTGCCACCAGCCAACAAGCCGTTAATGAAAAACTGTTTTTT. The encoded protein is CATSQQAVNEKLFF.

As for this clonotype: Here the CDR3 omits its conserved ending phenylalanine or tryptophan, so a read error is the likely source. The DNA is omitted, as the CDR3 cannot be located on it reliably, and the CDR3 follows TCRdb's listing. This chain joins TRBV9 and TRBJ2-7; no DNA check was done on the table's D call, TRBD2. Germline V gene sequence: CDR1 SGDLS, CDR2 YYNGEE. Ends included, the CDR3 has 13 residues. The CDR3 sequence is CASSSHGDQNYEL.

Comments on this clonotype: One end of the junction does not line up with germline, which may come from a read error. The CDR3 nucleotides read TGTGCCACCAGCAGTGAGGACAGGTACAAAGCGCAGCTCTTC. This gives the protein CATSSEDRYKAQLF. This chain uses TRBV15 with TRBJ2-1, with 7 bases that match TRBD1. This CDR3 contains 14 residues. The germline V gene encodes CDR1 LNHNV and CDR2 YYDKDF (reference sequence).

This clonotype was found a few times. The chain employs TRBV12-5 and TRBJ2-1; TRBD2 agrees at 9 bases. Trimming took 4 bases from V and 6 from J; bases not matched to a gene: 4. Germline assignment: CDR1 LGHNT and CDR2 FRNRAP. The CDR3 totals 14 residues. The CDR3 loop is CASGYGGGANEQFF. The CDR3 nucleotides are TGTGCTAGTGGTTACGGCGGGGGGGCCAATGAGCAGTTCTTC. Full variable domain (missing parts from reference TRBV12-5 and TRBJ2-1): DARVTQTPRHKVTEMGQEVTMRCQPILGHNTVFWYRQTMMQGLELLAYFRNRAPLDDSGMPKDRFSAEMPDATLATLKIQPSEPRDSAVYFCASGYGGGANEQFFGPGTRLTVL.

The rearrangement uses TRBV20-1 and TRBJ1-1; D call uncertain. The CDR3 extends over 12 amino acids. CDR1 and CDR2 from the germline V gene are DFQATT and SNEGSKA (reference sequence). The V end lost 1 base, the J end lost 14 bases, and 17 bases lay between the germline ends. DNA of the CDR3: TGCAGTGCTAGAGGTGGGAATGCTGGAGCCTTCTTT. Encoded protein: CSARGGNAGAFF.

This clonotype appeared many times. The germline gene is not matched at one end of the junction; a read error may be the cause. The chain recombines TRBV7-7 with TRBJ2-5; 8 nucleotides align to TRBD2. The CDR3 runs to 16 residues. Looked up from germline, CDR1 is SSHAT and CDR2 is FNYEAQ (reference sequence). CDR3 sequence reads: CASSLAFGGAQETQYF. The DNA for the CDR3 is TGTGCTAGCAGCTTAGCGTTCGGGGGGGCACAAGAGACCCAGTACTTC.

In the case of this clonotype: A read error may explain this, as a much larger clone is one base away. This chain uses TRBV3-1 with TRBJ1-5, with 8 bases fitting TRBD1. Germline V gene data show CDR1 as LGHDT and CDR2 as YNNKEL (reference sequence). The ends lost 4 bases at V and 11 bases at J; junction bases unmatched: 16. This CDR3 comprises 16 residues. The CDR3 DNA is TGTGCCAGCAGCCCCGACAGGGGACTTCAATCAGGGTCCCAGCATTTT. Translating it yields CASSPDRGLQSGSQHF.

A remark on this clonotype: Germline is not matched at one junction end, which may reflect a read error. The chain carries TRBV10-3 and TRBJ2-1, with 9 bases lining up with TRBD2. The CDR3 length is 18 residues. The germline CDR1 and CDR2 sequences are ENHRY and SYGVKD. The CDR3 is CASSERVSGGLRYNEQFF. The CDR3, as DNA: TGTGCCAGCAGTGAAAGGGTTAGCGGGGGCCTACGCTACAATGAGCAGTTCTTC.

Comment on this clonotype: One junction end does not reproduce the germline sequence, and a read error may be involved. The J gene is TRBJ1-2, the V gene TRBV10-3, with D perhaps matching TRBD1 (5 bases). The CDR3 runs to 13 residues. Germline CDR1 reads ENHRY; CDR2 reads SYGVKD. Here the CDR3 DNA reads TGTGCCAGCAGTCAACGACTTGGGGGTGGCTACACCTTC. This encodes CASSQRLGGGYTF.

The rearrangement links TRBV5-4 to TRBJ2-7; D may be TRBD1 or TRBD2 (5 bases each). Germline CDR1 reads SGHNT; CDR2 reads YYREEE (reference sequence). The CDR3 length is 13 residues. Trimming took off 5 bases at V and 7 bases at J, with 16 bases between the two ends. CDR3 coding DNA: TGTGCCAGCAGTACCGGGACCGGGCGGGAGCAGTACTTC. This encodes CASSTGTGREQYF.

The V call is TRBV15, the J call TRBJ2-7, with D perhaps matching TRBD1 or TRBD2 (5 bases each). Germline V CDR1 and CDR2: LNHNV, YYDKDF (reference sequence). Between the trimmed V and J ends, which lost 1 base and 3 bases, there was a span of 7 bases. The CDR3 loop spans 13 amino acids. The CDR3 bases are TGTGCCACCAGCAGAGGGGACGGCTACGAGCAGTACTTC. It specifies CATSRGDGYEQYF.

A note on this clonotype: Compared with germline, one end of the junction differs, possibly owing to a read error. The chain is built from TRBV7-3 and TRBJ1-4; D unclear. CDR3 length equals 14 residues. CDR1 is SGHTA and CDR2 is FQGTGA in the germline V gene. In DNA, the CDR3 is TGTGCCAGCAGGGAAGGGTGGGGTCAAGAGACCCAGTACTTT. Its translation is CASREGWGQETQYF. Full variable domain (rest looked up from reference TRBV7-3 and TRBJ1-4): GAGVSQTPSNKVTEKGKYVELRCDPISGHTALYWYRQSLGQGPEFLIYFQGTGAADDSGLPNDRFFAVRPEGSVSTLKIQRTERGDSAVYLCASREGWGQETQYFGSGTQLSVL.

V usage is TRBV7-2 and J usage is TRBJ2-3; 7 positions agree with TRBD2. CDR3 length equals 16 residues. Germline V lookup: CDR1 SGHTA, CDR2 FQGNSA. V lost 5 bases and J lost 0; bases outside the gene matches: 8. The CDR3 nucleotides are TGTGCCAGCAGCCTAAGGGTTAGCGGGAGCACAGATACGCAGTATTTT. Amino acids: CASSLRVSGSTDTQYF.